This TCR beta chain was documented in a study of blood T cell repertoires in COVID-19. Study details: Donors in the United States, Italy and Spain gave samples during acute or convalescent COVID-19. PBMCs, B-cell-depleted T cells, or T cells provided the cDNA or gDNA that made up the material.

This clone was detected only once. Authors' data handling: Estimation of nucleated cell counts was performed using reference gene primer amplification. Sequencing was performed with immunoSEQ multiplex PCR; in TCRdb, only in-frame clones are kept and a portion is missing. V, J and clone size were drawn from that table, and D and trimming were deduced from the DNA. The sample holds about 85,000 clones, 85% to 90% seen once. Germline CDR1 LGHDT, CDR2 YNNKEL (reference sequence). The CDR3 extends over 15 amino acids. Trimming cost V 3 bases and J 8 bases; bases outside gene matches: 8. The material sequenced was peripheral blood. The genes are TRBV3-1 (or the pseudogene TRBV3-2) and TRBJ1-4; 8 bases are a match to TRBD1. The TCR comes from a woman of 80 years or more with active or convalescent COVID-19. The DNA for the CDR3 is TGTGCCAGCAGCCATAACCTTGGACAGGGCGAAAAACTGTTTTTT. Encoded protein: CASSHNLGQGEKLFF.